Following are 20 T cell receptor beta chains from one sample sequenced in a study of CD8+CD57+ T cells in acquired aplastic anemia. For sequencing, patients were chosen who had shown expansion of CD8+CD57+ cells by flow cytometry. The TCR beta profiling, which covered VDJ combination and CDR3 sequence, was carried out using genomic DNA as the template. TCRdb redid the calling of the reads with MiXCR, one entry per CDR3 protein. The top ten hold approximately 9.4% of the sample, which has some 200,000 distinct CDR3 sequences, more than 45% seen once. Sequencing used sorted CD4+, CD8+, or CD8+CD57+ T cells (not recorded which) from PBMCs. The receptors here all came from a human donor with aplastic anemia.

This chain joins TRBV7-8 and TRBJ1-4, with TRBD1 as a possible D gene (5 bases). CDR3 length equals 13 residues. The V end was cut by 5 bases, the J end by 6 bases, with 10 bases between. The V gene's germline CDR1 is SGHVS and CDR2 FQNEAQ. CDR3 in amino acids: CASSVREDEKLFF. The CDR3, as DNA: TGTGCCAGCAGCGTCAGGGAGGATGAAAAACTGTTTTTT.

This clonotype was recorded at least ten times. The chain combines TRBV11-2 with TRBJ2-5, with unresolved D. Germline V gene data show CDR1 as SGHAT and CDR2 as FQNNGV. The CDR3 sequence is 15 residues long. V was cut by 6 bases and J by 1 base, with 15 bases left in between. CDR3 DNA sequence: TGTGCCAGCAGTCGTGCTACTGGAAGCCAAGAGACCCAGTACTTC. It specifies CASSRATGSQETQYF. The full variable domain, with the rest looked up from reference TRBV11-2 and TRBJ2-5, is EAGVAQSPRYKIIEKRQSVAFWCNPISGHATLYWYQQILGQGPKLLIQFQNNGVVDDSQLPKDRFSAERLKGVDSTLKIQPAKLEDSAVYLCASSRATGSQETQYFGPGTRLLVL.

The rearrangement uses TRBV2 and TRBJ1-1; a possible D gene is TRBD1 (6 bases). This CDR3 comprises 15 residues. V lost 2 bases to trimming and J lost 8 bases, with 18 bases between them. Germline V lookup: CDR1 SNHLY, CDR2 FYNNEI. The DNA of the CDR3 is TGTGCCAGCAGTGAACGGCGGTGGACAGACAAAGAAGCTTTCTTT. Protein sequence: CASSERRWTDKEAFF. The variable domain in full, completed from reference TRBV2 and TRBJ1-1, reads EPEVTQTPSHQVTQMGQEVILRCVPISNHLYFYWYRQILGQKVEFLVSFYNNEISEKSEIFDDQFSVERPDGSNFTLKIRSTKLEDSAMYFCASSERRWTDKEAFFGQGTRLTVV.

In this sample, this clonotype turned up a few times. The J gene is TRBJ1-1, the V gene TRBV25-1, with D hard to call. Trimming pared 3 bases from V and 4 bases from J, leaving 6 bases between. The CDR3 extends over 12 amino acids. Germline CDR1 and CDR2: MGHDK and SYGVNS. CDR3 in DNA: TGTGCCAGCAGTGACGCGGGCACTGAAGCTTTCTTT. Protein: CASSDAGTEAFF.

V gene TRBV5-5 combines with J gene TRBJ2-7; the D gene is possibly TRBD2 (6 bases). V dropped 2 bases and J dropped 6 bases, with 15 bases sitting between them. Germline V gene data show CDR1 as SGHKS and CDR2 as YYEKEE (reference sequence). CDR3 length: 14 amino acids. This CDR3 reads CASSFAGEAGEQYF. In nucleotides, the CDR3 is TGTGCCAGCAGCTTCGCCGGGGAAGCGGGCGAGCAGTACTTC.

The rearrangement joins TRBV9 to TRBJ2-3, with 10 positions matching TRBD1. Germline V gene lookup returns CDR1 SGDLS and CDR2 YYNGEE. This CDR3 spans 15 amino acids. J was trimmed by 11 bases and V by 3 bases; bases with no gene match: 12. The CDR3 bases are TGTGCCAGCAGCGCGACAGGGGGCTCCTACAATGAGCAGTATTTT. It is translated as CASSATGGSYNEQYF.

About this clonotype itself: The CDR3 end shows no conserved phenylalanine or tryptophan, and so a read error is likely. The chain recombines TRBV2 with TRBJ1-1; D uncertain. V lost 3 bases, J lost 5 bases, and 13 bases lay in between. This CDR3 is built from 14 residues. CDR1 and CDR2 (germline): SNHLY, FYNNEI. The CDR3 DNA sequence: TGTGCCAGCAGTGACAGTCCTTCGCGGACTGAAGCTTTCCTT. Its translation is CASSDSPSRTEAFL.

The CDR3 here is CASSVAGKETQYF. CDR3 bases: TGTGCCAGCAGCGTAGCGGGGAAAGAGACCCAGTACTTC. V is TRBV9 and J is TRBJ2-5; maybe TRBD2 (5 bases). This CDR3 region has 13 residues. V gave up 0 bases and J gave up 3 bases, with 6 bases separating them. Germline lookup yields CDR1 SGDLS and CDR2 YYNGEE.

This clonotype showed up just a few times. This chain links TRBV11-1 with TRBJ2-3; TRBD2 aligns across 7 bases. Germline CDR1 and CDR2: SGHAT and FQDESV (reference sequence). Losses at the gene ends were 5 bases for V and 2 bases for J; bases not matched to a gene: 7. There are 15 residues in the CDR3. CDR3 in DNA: TGTGCCAGCAGCGGGGGGGGGACTGACACAGATACGCAGTATTTT. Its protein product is CASSGGGTDTDTQYF.

The CDR3 sequence is CASRGSGASSYEQYF. The CDR3 DNA follows: TGTGCCAGCAGGGGGTCCGGGGCTAGCTCCTACGAGCAGTACTTC. The chain carries TRBV25-1 and TRBJ2-7, with D perhaps TRBD1 or TRBD2 (5 bases each). CDR1 MGHDK and CDR2 SYGVNS come from the germline V gene. This CDR3 has 15 amino acids. V gave up 6 bases and J gave up 0 bases, with 15 bases separating them.

The CDR3 spells CASSPQMANNTEAFF. The CDR3 nucleotides read TGTGCCAGCAGCCCACAGATGGCCAACAACACTGAAGCTTTCTTT. The chain joins TRBV7-9 to TRBJ1-1, with unresolved D. The V gene lost 5 bases and the J gene lost 2 bases, with 15 bases spanning the gap. CDR1 and CDR2 from the germline V gene are SEHNR and FQNEAQ (reference sequence). The CDR3 is made up of 15 amino acids.

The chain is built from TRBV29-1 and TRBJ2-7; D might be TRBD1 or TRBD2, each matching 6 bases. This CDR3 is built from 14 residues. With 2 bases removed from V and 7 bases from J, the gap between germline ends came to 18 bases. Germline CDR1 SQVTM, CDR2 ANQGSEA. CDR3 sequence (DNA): TGCAGCGTTGAATGGGGGGCTGGCACTGGAGAGCAGTACTTC. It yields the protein CSVEWGAGTGEQYF.

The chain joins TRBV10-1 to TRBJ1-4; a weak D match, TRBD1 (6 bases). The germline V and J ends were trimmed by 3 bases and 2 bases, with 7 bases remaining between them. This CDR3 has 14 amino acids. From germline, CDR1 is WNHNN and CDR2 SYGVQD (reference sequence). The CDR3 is CASSDDRTNEKLFF. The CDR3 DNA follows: TGCGCCAGCAGTGATGACAGGACTAATGAAAAACTGTTTTTT.

The CDR3 reads CAITMGLGGARDNQPQHF. As DNA, the CDR3 is TGTGCCATCACAATGGGGCTGGGGGGGGCCAGGGACAATCAGCCCCAGCATTTT. This chain links TRBV10-3 with TRBJ1-5, with D perhaps TRBD1 (6 bases). Trimming shortened V by 7 bases and J by 3 bases, and 25 bases separated the two germline ends. The CDR3 runs 18 residues. The germline V gene has CDR1 ENHRY and CDR2 SYGVKD.

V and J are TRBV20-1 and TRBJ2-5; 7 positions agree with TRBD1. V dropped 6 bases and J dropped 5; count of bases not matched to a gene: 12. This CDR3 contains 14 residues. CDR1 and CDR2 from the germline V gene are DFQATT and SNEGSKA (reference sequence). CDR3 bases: TGCAGTGCAGAAAACCCGGGACAGTCCGAGACCCAGTACTTC. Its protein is CSAENPGQSETQYF.

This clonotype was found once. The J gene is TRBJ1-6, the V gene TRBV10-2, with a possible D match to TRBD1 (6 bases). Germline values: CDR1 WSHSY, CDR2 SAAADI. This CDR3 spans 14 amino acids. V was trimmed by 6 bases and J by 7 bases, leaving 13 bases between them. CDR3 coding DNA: TGCGCCAGCAGACAGACAGGAAACAATTCACCCCTCCACTTT. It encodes CASRQTGNNSPLHF.

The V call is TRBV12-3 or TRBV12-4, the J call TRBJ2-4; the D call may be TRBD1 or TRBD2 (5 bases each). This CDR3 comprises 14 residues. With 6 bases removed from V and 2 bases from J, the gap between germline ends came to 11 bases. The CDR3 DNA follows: TGTGCCAGCAGCTGGGGACGTCCCAAAAACATTCAGTACTTC. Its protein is CASSWGRPKNIQYF.

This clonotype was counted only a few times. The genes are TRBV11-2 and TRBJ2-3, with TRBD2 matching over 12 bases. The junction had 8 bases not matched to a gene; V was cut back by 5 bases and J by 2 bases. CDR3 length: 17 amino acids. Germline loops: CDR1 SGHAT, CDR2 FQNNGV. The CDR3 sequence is CASSRGTSGPITDTQYF. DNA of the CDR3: TGTGCCAGCAGCCGCGGGACTAGCGGGCCCATCACAGATACGCAGTATTTT.

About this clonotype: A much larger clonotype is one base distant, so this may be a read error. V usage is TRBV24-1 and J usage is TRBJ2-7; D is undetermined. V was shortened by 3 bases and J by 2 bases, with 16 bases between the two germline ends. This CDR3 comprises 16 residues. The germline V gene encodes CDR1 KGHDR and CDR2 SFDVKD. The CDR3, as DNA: TGTGCCACCAGTGATGGCGTCGGGCACAGCACCTACGAGCAGTACTTC. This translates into CATSDGVGHSTYEQYF.

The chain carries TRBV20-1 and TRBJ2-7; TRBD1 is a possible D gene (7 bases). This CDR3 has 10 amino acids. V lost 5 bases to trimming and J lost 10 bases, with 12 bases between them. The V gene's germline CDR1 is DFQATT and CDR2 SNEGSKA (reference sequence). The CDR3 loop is CSAGGTVQYF. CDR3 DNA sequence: TGCAGTGCTGGGGGGACAGTCCAGTACTTC.